These T cell receptor beta chains were read from a single sample in a study of T cell clones after liver transplantation. Libraries were prepared by immunoSEQ multiplex PCR; TCRdb keeps only in-frame clonotypes and omits some of them. The sample holds about 75,000 clones, approximately 81% seen once. The material was CD4+ T cells from blood, obtained 48 months after liver transplant. These receptors originate from a human patient who received a liver transplant. Some of the T cells might come from the graft donor. Each CDR3 is given with its conserved first and last residue. The D gene is left open where the match is weak. Clone size is shown for a subset of rows, as once, few, many or a class of expanded clone.

clone_size j_call d_call v_call cdr3_aa cdr3_nt
. TRBJ2-3 . TRBV7-2 CASSLGTDTQYF TGTGCCAGCAGCTTAGGGACAGATACGCAGTATTTT
. TRBJ2-3 . TRBV7-2 CASSFAGGSFTDTQYF TGTGCCAGCAGCTTCGCTGGTGGCAGTTTCACAGATACGCAGTATTTT
. TRBJ2-3 . TRBV27 CASRGFEGFRQYF TGTGCCAGCAGGGGGTTTGAGGGTTTTAGGCAGTATTTT
. TRBJ2-2 . TRBV6-5 CASSYSSYSNTGELFF TGTGCCAGCAGTTACTCCAGCTACTCGAACACCGGGGAGCTGTTTTTT
. TRBJ1-2 . TRBV4-3 CASSYRDTNYGYTF TGCGCCAGCAGCTACCGGGACACGAACTATGGCTACACCTTC
. TRBJ1-2 TRBD1 TRBV7-9 CASSFGTGVYGYTF TGTGCCAGCAGCTTTGGGACAGGGGTCTATGGCTACACCTTC
. TRBJ2-2 TRBD1 TRBV4-3 CASSQAGQGITGELFF TGCGCCAGCAGCCAAGCGGGACAGGGGATCACCGGGGAGCTGTTTTTT
. TRBJ2-6 . TRBV7-3 CASAGTGANVLTF TGTGCCAGCGCCGGAACTGGGGCCAACGTCCTGACTTTC
. TRBJ2-7 TRBD1 TRBV5-5 CASSNSRTGVDEQYF TGTGCCAGCAGCAACAGTCGGACAGGGGTCGACGAGCAGTACTTC
. TRBJ2-5 TRBD1 TRBV27 CAASRGRLETQYF TGTGCCGCGTCCAGGGGGCGCTTAGAGACCCAGTACTTC
. TRBJ2-7 . TRBV19 CASSIGPGVREQYF TGTGCCAGTAGTATCGGGCCAGGGGTTCGCGAGCAGTACTTC
. TRBJ2-7 TRBD1 TRBV7-9 CASERGQGNYEQYF TGTGCCAGCGAACGGGGACAGGGGAACTACGAGCAGTACTTC
. TRBJ2-2 . TRBV18 CASSYHPGSLTGELFF TGTGCCAGCTCATATCACCCGGGGTCCCTCACCGGGGAGCTGTTTTTT
. TRBJ2-1 . TRBV5-6 CASSFGRPLNEQFF TGTGCCAGCAGCTTCGGCAGGCCGCTGAATGAGCAGTTCTTC
few TRBJ2-2 . TRBV7-2 CASRQGGMTGELFF TGTGCCAGCAGGCAGGGGGGGATGACCGGGGAGCTGTTTTTT
once TRBJ2-7 . TRBV29-1 CSVEDRRGGQYYEQYF TGCAGCGTTGAAGATAGAAGAGGGGGGCAATACTACGAGCAGTACTTC
. TRBJ2-1 TRBD2 TRBV19 CASNPAGVYNEQFF TGTGCCAGTAACCCAGCGGGGGTTTACAATGAGCAGTTCTTC
. TRBJ2-7 . TRBV7-2 CASSLKYRDEQYF TGTGCCAGCAGCCTGAAATACAGGGACGAGCAGTACTTC
. TRBJ2-7 . TRBV28 CASSLSSGWAYEQYF TGTGCCAGCAGTTTATCGTCAGGGTGGGCCTACGAGCAGTACTTC
once TRBJ2-2 . TRBV6-5 CASSYSRRGTGELFF TGTGCCAGCAGTTACTCGAGGAGGGGGACCGGGGAGCTGTTTTTT
. TRBJ2-7 . TRBV14 CASSRLRAGEQYF TGTGCCAGCAGCCGCCTTCGTGCGGGAGAGCAGTACTTC
medium-sized TRBJ1-2 . TRBV5-5 CASSLAASVGYTF TGTGCCAGCAGCTTGGCTGCAAGCGTAGGCTACACCTTC
once TRBJ2-7 . TRBV7-3 CASSPDLSPAYEQYF TGTGCCAGCAGCCCAGACCTCAGTCCCGCCTACGAGCAGTACTTC
few TRBJ2-3 TRBD1 TRBV2 CASRPGQGVQTGDTQYF TGTGCCAGCAGGCCGGGACAGGGGGTTCAGACAGGGGATACGCAGTATTTT
. TRBJ2-2 . TRBV5-1 CASNSDRNTGELFF TGCGCCAGCAATTCTGACAGGAACACCGGGGAGCTGTTTTTT
. TRBJ1-4 . TRBV5-1 CASSLVAGATNEKLFF TGCGCCAGCAGCTTGGTCGCCGGCGCAACTAATGAAAAACTGTTTTTT
. TRBJ2-7 TRBD1 TRBV5-4 CASSQPGTGGPEQYF TGTGCCAGCAGCCAACCAGGGACAGGGGGTCCCGAGCAGTACTTC
. TRBJ2-6 . TRBV5-1 CASSSSLSGANVLTF TGCGCCAGCAGCTCGTCGCTCTCTGGGGCCAACGTCCTGACTTTC
. TRBJ2-7 . TRBV5-4 CASSSGLKSSYEQYF TGTGCCAGCAGTTCGGGACTGAAGAGCTCCTACGAGCAGTACTTC
. TRBJ1-5 . TRBV18 CASSPPDQPQHF TGTGCCAGCTCACCACCGGATCAGCCCCAGCATTTT
. TRBJ1-6 TRBD1 TRBV6-5 CASSYSVQGVGSPLHF TGTGCCAGCAGTTACTCGGTCCAGGGGGTAGGTTCACCCCTCCACTTT
. TRBJ2-3 . TRBV10-3 CAISEPGNSTDTQYF TGTGCCATCAGTGAGCCAGGGAATAGCACAGATACGCAGTATTTT
. TRBJ1-3 . TRBV15 CATSTRTARNTIYF TGTGCCACCAGCACCAGGACAGCGAGAAACACCATATATTTT
. TRBJ2-7 . TRBV7-6 CASSRRVYEQYF TGTGCCAGCAGCCGAAGGGTCTACGAGCAGTACTTC
. TRBJ2-7 TRBD2 TRBV7-2 CASSHTSGGTYEQYF TGTGCCAGCAGTCATACTAGCGGGGGGACCTACGAGCAGTACTTC
. TRBJ1-5 . TRBV15 CATSREPITTVTPNQPQHF TGTGCCACCAGCAGGGAACCAATTACAACAGTTACACCCAATCAGCCCCAGCATTTT
. TRBJ2-3 TRBD2 TRBV6-6 CASSSGTSGFSDTQYF TGTGCCAGCTCCAGCGGGACTAGCGGTTTTTCAGATACGCAGTATTTT
. TRBJ1-2 . TRBV6-5 CASSLDSLNYGYTF TGTGCCAGCAGTCTGGACAGCTTGAACTATGGCTACACCTTC
. TRBJ2-5 TRBD1 TRBV5-1 CASSLRQGGETQYF TGCGCCAGCAGCTTAAGACAGGGTGGAGAGACCCAGTACTTC
. TRBJ2-7 TRBD1 TRBV27 CASSPRTGDLPYEQYF TGTGCCAGCAGTCCCAGGACAGGGGACTTACCCTACGAGCAGTACTTC
. TRBJ1-1 . TRBV18 CASSPPMSVNTEAFF TGTGCCAGCTCACCACCGATGTCAGTGAACACTGAAGCTTTCTTT
. TRBJ1-1 . TRBV19 CASSIGSRDTEAFF TGTGCCAGTAGTATCGGCAGTAGGGACACTGAAGCTTTCTTT
. TRBJ2-3 . TRBV28 CASSLMGASYGADTQYF TGTGCCAGCAGTTTAATGGGAGCCTCCTATGGAGCAGATACGCAGTATTTT
. TRBJ1-3 . TRBV5-1 CASSTTVSGNTIYF TGCGCCAGCAGCACCACAGTGTCCGGAAACACCATATATTTT
. TRBJ2-5 TRBD1 TRBV9 CASSVEGRGWETQYF TGTGCCAGCAGCGTAGAGGGCAGGGGGTGGGAGACCCAGTACTTC
once TRBJ2-5 TRBD1 TRBV29-1 CSVVGTDLGVETQYF TGCAGCGTTGTAGGGACAGACCTAGGGGTGGAGACCCAGTACTTC
. TRBJ1-3 . TRBV21-1 CASSKGATGTLGTIYF TGTGCCAGCAGCAAAGGGGCGACAGGCACCCTCGGGACCATATATTTT
. TRBJ1-1 . TRBV28 CASSRVFNTEAFF TGTGCCAGCAGTCGGGTCTTTAACACTGAAGCTTTCTTT
many TRBJ1-6 . TRBV21-1 CASSKDRGSPNYNSPLHF TGTGCCAGCAGCAAAGACCGGGGTTCCCCCAACTATAATTCACCCCTCCACTTT
once TRBJ2-7 TRBD2 TRBV9 CASSGGTSGIGEQYF TGTGCCAGCAGCGGTGGGACTAGCGGGATTGGGGAGCAGTACTTC
few TRBJ1-6 . TRBV4-3 CASSQEMGRVDSPLHF TGCGCCAGCAGCCAAGAAATGGGGAGGGTCGATTCACCCCTCCACTTT
. TRBJ1-2 . TRBV7-2 CASSFVGGNYGYTF TGTGCCAGCAGCTTTGTCGGGGGGAACTATGGCTACACCTTC
. TRBJ1-1 TRBD1 TRBV19 CASSRETGEGTEAFF TGTGCCAGTAGTCGTGAGACAGGGGAGGGCACTGAAGCTTTCTTT
. TRBJ1-1 TRBD1 TRBV28 CATRQGLNTEAFF TGTGCCACCCGACAGGGCCTCAACACTGAAGCTTTCTTT
. TRBJ2-2 TRBD1 TRBV4-2 CASSQARTGTNTGELFF TGTGCCAGCAGCCAAGCCCGGACAGGGACGAACACCGGGGAGCTGTTTTTT
few TRBJ2-1 TRBD2 TRBV19 CASMRERSRQFF TGTGCCAGTATGCGGGAGAGATCTAGGCAGTTCTTC
. TRBJ2-2 . TRBV5-6 CASSLLGWTETSSTGELFF TGTGCCAGCAGCTTACTTGGGTGGACAGAGACTTCTAGCACCGGGGAGCTGTTTTTT